One sample yielded the 27 T cell receptor beta chains listed below, sequenced in a study of Graves' ophthalmopathy and Graves' hyperthyroidism. The authors amplified TCR beta CDR3 regions, and they did so from RNA transcripts for repertoire sequencing. The workflow started with a first-round RT-PCR run with HTBI primers and then moved on to a second-round multiplex PCR. One entry per CDR3 protein results from TCRdb running MiXCR on the multiplex PCR reads. The sample includes under 400,000 distinct CDR3 sequences, roughly a sixth of them seen just once. The sequencing sample was made of peripheral blood. These receptors all stem from an adult man with Graves' ophthalmopathy.

This clonotype came up many times. The rearrangement joins TRBV7-3 to TRBJ2-5; 7 positions match TRBD1. V shed 5 bases, J shed 4 bases, and the junction held 10 bases outside the gene matches. CDR3 length: 15 residues. Germline CDR1 SGHTA, CDR2 FQGTGA. The CDR3, as DNA: TGTGCCAGCAGCCCGAGACAGGGTTTGTCAGAGACCCAGTACTTC. Encoded protein: CASSPRQGLSETQYF.

The sample holds a few counts of this clonotype. One end of the junction does not line up with germline, which may come from a read error. The chain employs TRBV6-2 or TRBV6-3 and TRBJ1-1, with TRBD1 as a possible D gene (6 bases). The germline V gene has CDR1 MNHEY and CDR2 SVGEGT. CDR3 length: 19 amino acids. The CDR3 sequence is CASSLPTDRQAPVLTEASF. CDR3 bases: TGTGCCAGCAGCCTACCCACTGATCGACAGGCGCCAGTGTTGACTGAAGCTTCCTTT.

This clonotype was recorded many times. The chain employs TRBV7-9 and TRBJ1-2, with D possibly TRBD1 on 6 matching bases. CDR1 is SEHNR and CDR2 is FQNEAQ in the germline V gene (reference sequence). The CDR3 contains 15 residues. V was trimmed by 2 bases and J by 5 bases, leaving 15 bases between them. The CDR3 nucleotides read TGTGCCAGCAGCTTATCGACAGGTCTAATTTATGGCTACACCTTC. Encoded protein: CASSLSTGLIYGYTF.

This clonotype occurred many times. J is TRBJ1-1 and V is TRBV28, with unresolved D. The CDR3 consists of 14 residues. V shed 2 bases and J shed 0 bases, with 7 bases lying between them. In germline, CDR1 is MDHEN, CDR2 SYDVKM. CDR3 nucleotide sequence: TGTGCCAGCAGTTTAGGGGTTATGAACACTGAAGCTTTCTTT. Protein product: CASSLGVMNTEAFF.

In its sample, this clonotype was seen many times. The CDR3 bases are TGTGCTAGTGGTTTGCCACGATTCGGTCGTAACACTGAAGCTTTCTTT. This translates into CASGLPRFGRNTEAFF. The chain recombines TRBV12-5 with TRBJ1-1; the D is unclear. In germline, CDR1 is LGHNT, CDR2 FRNRAP. This CDR3 has 16 residues. The germline V and J ends were trimmed by 2 bases and 2 bases, with 15 bases remaining between them.

This clonotype was seen ten or more times. This chain connects TRBV6-1 to TRBJ1-1; possible D gene TRBD1, 6 bases. CDR1 MNHNS and CDR2 SASEGT come from the germline V gene. This CDR3 comprises 14 residues. The V end was cut by 7 bases, the J end by 1 base, with 13 bases between. Here the CDR3 reads CASINRVANTEAFF. The DNA of the CDR3 is TGTGCCAGCATAAACAGGGTTGCGAACACTGAAGCTTTCTTT.

This clonotype was picked up one time. V gene TRBV20-1 combines with J gene TRBJ2-7; D is possibly TRBD1 (5 bases). Germline values: CDR1 DFQATT, CDR2 SNEGSKA (reference sequence). The CDR3 is 13 amino acids. Deletions cut 1 base from V and 2 bases from J, with 9 bases between. The CDR3 reads CSARAVGAYEQYF. Written as DNA, the CDR3 is TGCAGTGCTAGAGCGGTAGGGGCCTACGAGCAGTACTTC.

This clonotype was counted ten times or more. This rearrangement joins TRBV28 to TRBJ2-5; TRBD1 matches 7 bases. This CDR3 is 16 amino acids long. Losses at the gene ends were 3 bases for V and 3 bases for J; bases not matched to a gene: 10. Germline V CDR1 and CDR2: MDHEN, SYDVKM. The CDR3: CASSFLGTAQEETQYF. The DNA of the CDR3 is TGTGCCAGCAGTTTCCTTGGGACAGCGCAAGAAGAGACCCAGTACTTC.

This clonotype was observed at least ten times. The V and J genes are TRBV7-9 and TRBJ1-2, with D perhaps TRBD1 (5 bases). Trimming took 5 bases from V and 6 from J, leaving 19 bases between them. The CDR3 loop spans 15 amino acids. CDR1 SEHNR and CDR2 FQNEAQ come from the germline V gene (reference sequence). DNA of the CDR3: TGTGCCAGCAGCCCCGCCGGGACGGCGAATGATGGCTACACCTTC. It codes for CASSPAGTANDGYTF.

This clonotype was detected only a few times. V is TRBV6-1 and J is TRBJ2-2; D is tentatively TRBD1 or TRBD2 (5 bases each). Germline V gene lookup returns CDR1 MNHNS and CDR2 SASEGT. There are 18 residues in the CDR3. Trimming cost V 2 bases and J 6 bases, with 22 bases left between them. The CDR3 loop reads CASSELGVGAYLSGELFF. The CDR3 nucleotides read TGTGCCAGCAGTGAACTGGGGGTCGGGGCTTATCTCTCCGGGGAGCTGTTTTTT.

This clonotype was counted at least ten times. The V and J genes are TRBV20-1 and TRBJ2-7, with 9 bases aligning to TRBD1. The germline V gene encodes CDR1 DFQATT and CDR2 SNEGSKA (reference sequence). The CDR3 contains 15 residues. With V trimmed by 3 bases and J by 6 bases, 12 bases remained unmatched. CDR3 bases: TGCAGTGCTAGCAGGCGGGACAGGGTAGTATTCGAGCAGTACTTC. Translating gives CSASRRDRVVFEQYF.

This clonotype came up many times. J is TRBJ1-1 and V is TRBV15; the D is unclear. Trimming removed 3 bases at V and 0 bases at J, with 8 bases between. Germline V gene sequence: CDR1 LNHNV, CDR2 YYDKDF (reference sequence). The CDR3 runs 14 residues. CDR3 in amino acids: CATSRDGLNTEAFF. The CDR3 nucleotides are TGTGCCACCAGCAGGGACGGCTTGAACACTGAAGCTTTCTTT. Full variable domain (rest looked up from reference TRBV15 and TRBJ1-1): DAMVIQNPRYQVTQFGKPVTLSCSQTLNHNVMYWYQQKSSQAPKLLFHYYDKDFNNEADTPDNFQSRRPNTSFCFLDIRSPGLGDTAMYLCATSRDGLNTEAFFGQGTRLTVV.

This clonotype was found many times. The CDR3 DNA follows: TGTGCCTGGAGTACCACATATGATCAGCCCCAGCATTTT. It codes for CAWSTTYDQPQHF. The chain employs TRBV30 and TRBJ1-5; D gene unclear. CDR1 and CDR2 (germline): GTSNPN, SVGIG (reference sequence). The CDR3 runs to 13 residues. Trimming pared 2 bases from V and 5 bases from J, leaving 10 bases between.

This clonotype came up many times. V and J are TRBV7-8 and TRBJ1-6, with 7 bases matching TRBD1. From germline, CDR1 is SGHVS and CDR2 FQNEAQ. This CDR3 spans 18 amino acids. Unmatched junction bases numbered 10, after V lost 5 bases and J lost 0 bases. CDR3 residues: CASSRTGAESSYNSPLHF. DNA for the CDR3: TGTGCCAGCAGCCGTACAGGGGCAGAGAGCTCCTATAATTCACCCCTCCACTTT.

This clonotype has a count of ten or more. The chain employs TRBV2 and TRBJ1-1, with 9 bases matching TRBD1. The J segment lost 5 bases and the V segment lost 5 bases, leaving 15 bases of the junction unmatched. The CDR3 is 17 amino acids. Germline V CDR1 and CDR2: SNHLY, FYNNEI. CDR3 sequence (DNA): TGTGCCAGCAGTAATGTCCCGGGACAGGGATTGGGAACTGAAGCTTTCTTT. Its translation: CASSNVPGQGLGTEAFF. The whole variable domain, remainder taken from reference TRBV2 and TRBJ1-1, is EPEVTQTPSHQVTQMGQEVILRCVPISNHLYFYWYRQILGQKVEFLVSFYNNEISEKSEIFDDQFSVERPDGSNFTLKIRSTKLEDSAMYFCASSNVPGQGLGTEAFFGQGTRLTVV.

This clonotype was observed many times. The chain is built from TRBV6-2 or TRBV6-3 and TRBJ2-2; 9 bases fit TRBD2. CDR1 and CDR2 (germline): MNHEY, SVGEGT. J gave up 4 bases and V 2 bases, and 11 bases lay outside the gene matches. CDR3 length equals 18 residues. CDR3 coding DNA: TGTGCCAGCAGTTACGGCTTTAGTGGCGGGAGGGCCACCGGGGAGCTGTTTTTT. It yields the protein CASSYGFSGGRATGELFF.

This clonotype was counted many times. This rearrangement joins TRBV6-5 to TRBJ2-5; no firm D call. CDR3 length equals 14 residues. Per germline, CDR1 MNHEY and CDR2 SVGAGI. With 0 bases removed from V and 1 base from J, the gap between germline ends came to 6 bases. In DNA, the CDR3 is TGTGCCAGCAGTTACTCGATGACCCAAGAGACCCAGTACTTC. Protein product: CASSYSMTQETQYF.

The table lists this clonotype with many counts. The J gene is TRBJ2-7, the V gene TRBV7-9; D gene uncertain. CDR1 and CDR2 (germline): SEHNR, FQNEAQ (reference sequence). V was clipped by 5 bases and J by 2 bases, with 10 bases between them. CDR3 length: 13 residues. The DNA of the CDR3 is TGTGCCAGCAGCCTCCTGACGCCCTACGAGCAGTACTTC. Protein sequence: CASSLLTPYEQYF.

This clonotype was detected many times. The chain recombines TRBV6-5 with TRBJ2-7, with 12 nucleotides matching TRBD1. Losses at the gene ends were 8 bases for V and 5 bases for J; bases not matched to a gene: 10. The CDR3 loop spans 15 amino acids. Per germline, CDR1 MNHEY and CDR2 SVGAGI. Here the CDR3 reads CASANSGTGGNEQYF. In DNA form, the CDR3 reads TGTGCCAGCGCAAACTCCGGGACAGGGGGCAACGAGCAGTACTTC.

This clonotype was seen ten or more times. This chain connects TRBV7-2 to TRBJ1-5; D not certain. The ends were cut back, 5 bases at V and 0 bases at J, with 11 bases in the middle. Germline CDR1 is SGHTA and CDR2 is FQGNSA. The CDR3 runs 15 residues. The CDR3 DNA follows: TGTGCCAGCAGCCCCCGACTTTATAGCAATCAGCCCCAGCATTTT. It is translated as CASSPRLYSNQPQHF.

This clonotype was observed at least ten times. V and J are TRBV25-1 and TRBJ1-6, with D maybe TRBD1 (6 bases). CDR1 is MGHDK, CDR2 SYGVNS, per germline. V lost 2 bases and J lost 6, with 14 bases in between. The CDR3 has 16 amino acids. The CDR3 sequence is CASSEASGTPNSPLHF. The CDR3 region has the DNA TGTGCCAGCAGTGAAGCCTCCGGGACACCTAATTCACCCCTCCACTTT.

The rearrangement uses TRBV12-3 or TRBV12-4 and TRBJ1-5, with D uncertain. V lost 3 bases to trimming and J lost 5 bases, with 8 bases between them. The CDR3 spans 13 residues. The CDR3 nucleotides are TGTGCCAGCAGTTTCCCCCCAGATCAGCCCCAGCATTTT. It codes for CASSFPPDQPQHF.

The J gene is TRBJ1-6, the V gene TRBV6-1; D is possibly TRBD1 (5 bases). The CDR3 runs to 13 residues. The V gene's germline CDR1 is MNHNS and CDR2 SASEGT. The V gene lost 6 bases and the J gene lost 7 bases, with 10 bases spanning the gap. As DNA, the CDR3 is TGTGCCAGCAGCGTGGAGGGGAATTCACCCCTCCACTTT. Protein product: CASSVEGNSPLHF.

This clonotype was detected ten times or more. The V call is TRBV29-1, the J call TRBJ1-6, with D maybe TRBD1 (6 bases). Germline lookup yields CDR1 SQVTM and CDR2 ANQGSEA. The CDR3 length is 13 residues. Trimming shortened V by 7 bases and J by 10 bases, and 17 bases separated the two germline ends. The CDR3 DNA is TGCAGCGCCGCCTTGGACAGAGAGTCACCCCTCCACTTT. It is translated as CSAALDRESPLHF.

This clonotype was found many times. The chain combines TRBV6-5 with TRBJ2-7; 7 bases are shared with TRBD2. The CDR3 is 15 residues long. Trimming cost V 0 bases and J 3 bases; bases outside gene matches: 5. Germline V gene lookup returns CDR1 MNHEY and CDR2 SVGAGI. The CDR3 reads CASSYSAGTSYEQYF. CDR3 sequence (DNA): TGTGCCAGCAGTTACTCAGCGGGGACGAGCTACGAGCAGTACTTC.

Ten or more counts support this clonotype. This chain links TRBV10-3 with TRBJ2-7, with D tentatively TRBD1 or TRBD2 (6 bases each). The CDR3 consists of 13 residues. Germline values: CDR1 ENHRY, CDR2 SYGVKD. V lost 8 bases, J lost 3 bases, and 14 bases lay in between. For the CDR3, the DNA is TGTGCCATCTGCCCGGGGGCAATCTACGAGCAGTACTTC. Its protein product is CAICPGAIYEQYF.

This clonotype was counted many times. This rearrangement joins TRBV20-1 to TRBJ1-2; possible D gene TRBD1, 6 bases. Trimming removed 3 bases from V and 1 base from J, with 12 bases in between. CDR3 length: 14 residues. Germline V gene lookup returns CDR1 DFQATT and CDR2 SNEGSKA (reference sequence). CDR3 sequence (DNA): TGCAGTGCTAGCGGACAGCGCGATAACTATGGCTACACCTTC. Its translation is CSASGQRDNYGYTF.